This note documents a single T cell receptor beta chain sequence. Its target antigen remains unknown. Base qualities are not recorded, but no much larger clone differs from it by a single base. The sample comes from a study of post-analysis software for immune sequencing data (dated by TCRdb to between 2014 and 2017). Broadly, across the study: The recorded disease courses included relapsing-remitting, secondary progressive and progressive-relapsing multiple sclerosis, and some patients had no subtype annotation. The patient repertoires were compared against some twelve previously published healthy control repertoires obtained from donors aged about 6 to 27 years. A subset of samples was prepared in parallel using single-end sample barcoding, then pooled and co-amplified after Illumina adapter ligation.

CDR1 MNHNY and CDR2 SVGAGI are derived from the germline V gene (reference sequence). Inclusive of the bounding cysteine and phenylalanine, the CDR3 is 15 residues long. Kept here is only the CDR3 DNA, which spans 45 bases and is read in frame from base 1. V and J are truncated by 4 bases and 0 bases respectively, leaving an intervening sequence of 10 bases. Receptor libraries were prepared by PCR. Sequencing took place on an Illumina HiSeq 2500. To reduce PCR and sequencing biases, unique molecular identifiers were built into the TCR beta cDNA libraries. Approximately 500,000 cDNA molecules were obtained per 1 to 10 million input T cells, so each molecule approximated one T cell. The patient libraries were prepared and sequenced using the same protocol as the earlier healthy control dataset. Within a given batch, samples were prepared together, multiplexed and sequenced on the same HiSeq lane. The authors' analysis ran thus. Raw barcoded reads were processed with MIGEC, discarding single-read molecular identifier groups before consensus assembly and CDR3 extraction. VDJtools was used for post-analysis of the clonotype tables, with diversity normalized by down-sampling every dataset to the smallest sample size. In repertoire overlap clustering, CDR3 amino acid sequences, but not nucleotide sequences, were matched to correct batch-related cross-sample contamination. TCRdb itself trimmed the public reads at Q25 with fastp, ran MiXCR and retained productive beta chains. One record per CDR3 amino acid sequence lists the most common genes and DNA. TCRdb, not the original authors, processed these V and J calls. This sample gives some 800,000 distinct CDR3 sequences in total; more than 45% of them show up just once. The ten most abundant clones make up just under 5% of the sample.

To demonstrate the VDJtools post-analysis software, the study profiled TCR beta repertoires from the peripheral blood of 10 to 15 young patients with multiple sclerosis. The patients with multiple sclerosis were children and adolescents between roughly 6 and 15 years of age. Broad study findings and their caveats: Direct clustering with F measure showed strong co-clustering of samples prepared in the same batch, prompting a batch-effect correction. The control group was slightly older than the multiple sclerosis patient group. Patients showed significantly higher frequencies than controls for a few TRBV segments, among them TRBV5-6, TRBV5-1 and TRBV20-1. Multiple sclerosis patients had significantly lower normalized Chao1 diversity than controls, a result that suggests substantial peripheral T-cell clonal expansion.

The sample comprised blood. The chain is made from TRBV6-6 and TRBJ2-1; a weak D assignment points to TRBD2 (5 bases agree). The sequence derives from a girl aged 5-17 years with multiple sclerosis. Here the CDR3 is given as CASSFTRDSYNEQFF. The DNA reads as follows: TGTGCCAGCAGTTTCACCCGGGACTCCTACAATGAGCAGTTCTTC.